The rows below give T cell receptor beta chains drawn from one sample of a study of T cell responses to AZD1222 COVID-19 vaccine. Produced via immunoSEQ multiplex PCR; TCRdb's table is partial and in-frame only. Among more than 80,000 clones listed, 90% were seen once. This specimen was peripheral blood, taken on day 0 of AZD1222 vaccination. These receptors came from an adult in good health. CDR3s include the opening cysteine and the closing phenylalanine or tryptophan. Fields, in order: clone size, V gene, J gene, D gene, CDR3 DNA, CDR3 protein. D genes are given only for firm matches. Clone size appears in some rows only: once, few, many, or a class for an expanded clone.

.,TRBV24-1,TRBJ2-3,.,TGTGCCACCAGTGATTCTGGGATTTCGACAGATACGCAGTATTTT,CATSDSGISTDTQYF
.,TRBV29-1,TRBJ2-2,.,TGCAGCGGCGGAACCGGGGAGCTGTTTTTT,CSGGTGELFF
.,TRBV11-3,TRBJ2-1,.,TGTGCCAGCAGCTTAGGAACGGGCTCCTACAATGAGCAGTTCTTC,CASSLGTGSYNEQFF
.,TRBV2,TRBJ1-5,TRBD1,TGTGCCAGCCTTAGGACAGGAAGCAATCAGCCCCAGCATTTT,CASLRTGSNQPQHF
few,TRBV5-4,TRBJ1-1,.,TGTGCCAGCAGCCCCACAGGGACGAACACTGAAGCTTTCTTT,CASSPTGTNTEAFF
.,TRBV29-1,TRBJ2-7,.,TGCAGCGTCCCGGGGACCACCTACGAGCAGTACTTC,CSVPGTTYEQYF
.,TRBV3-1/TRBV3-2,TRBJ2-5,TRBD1,TGTGCCAGCAGCTCCGGGACAGGGAATGGGGAGACCCAGTACTTC,CASSSGTGNGETQYF
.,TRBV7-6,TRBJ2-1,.,TGTGCCAGCAGCTTAAACTCCTACAATGAGCAGTTCTTC,CASSLNSYNEQFF
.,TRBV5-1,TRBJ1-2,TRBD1,TGCGCCAGCAGCTTGGGGCCTACAACAGGGGGCCCTGGCTACACCTTC,CASSLGPTTGGPGYTF
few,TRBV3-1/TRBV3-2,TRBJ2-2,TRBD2,TGTGCCAGCAGCCTCTTCAGTCTAGCGGGACACACCGGGGAGCTGTTTTTT,CASSLFSLAGHTGELFF
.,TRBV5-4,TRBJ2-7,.,TGTGCCAGCAGCGACGAGGGAGGAGCCCACGAGCAGTACTTC,CASSDEGGAHEQYF
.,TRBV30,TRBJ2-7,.,TGTGCCTGGAGTGTTGGGCTGAGCTCCTACGAGCAGTACTTC,CAWSVGLSSYEQYF
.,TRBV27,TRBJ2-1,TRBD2,TGTGCCAGCAGTACCCCCGGACTAGTGGCCGAGAGGAATGAGCAGTTCTTC,CASSTPGLVAERNEQFF
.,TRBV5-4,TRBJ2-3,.,TGTGCCAGCAGCTTCAGAGGGGGTAGGGATACGCAGTATTTT,CASSFRGGRDTQYF
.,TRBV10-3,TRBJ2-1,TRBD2,TGTGCCACCGGGGAAATAGCGGGAGCCTACAATGAGCAGTTCTTC,CATGEIAGAYNEQFF
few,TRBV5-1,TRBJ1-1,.,TGCGCCAGTTCAACTGGGATGAACACTGAAGCTTTCTTT,CASSTGMNTEAFF
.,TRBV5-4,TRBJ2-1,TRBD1,TGTGCCAGCAGCTTGCCACGTTACAGGGGCGAGCAGTTCTTC,CASSLPRYRGEQFF